This T cell receptor (beta chain) was sequenced during a study of cytomegalovirus exposure and HLA in healthy donors. This PCR relied on a set of 60 Vbeta primers and 13 Jbeta primers. Produced via immunoSEQ multiplex PCR; TCRdb's table is partial and in-frame only. The sample consists of 150,000 or so clones, nearly 70% of them appearing once. As concerns this clone: The antigen is unknown.

Overall study findings and caveats: Later analysis associated a missense DCLRE1C variant with TCR beta V- and J-gene trimming. Presence/absence analysis assumed near-uniform sequencing depth across donors. Information on immune exposure was restricted to one variable (CMV serostatus).

Specimen: PBMCs. This clonotype was obtained from a man aged 25-45 years in good health and CMV-seropositive.

CDR3 nucleotides: TGTGCCAGCAGCTTCGGACAGTTCTATGGCTACACCTTC. Encoded protein: CASSFGQFYGYTF. The chain is built from TRBV28 and TRBJ1-2, with a weak D call TRBD1 (6 bases). Germline V gene lookup returns CDR1 MDHEN and CDR2 SYDVKM. V lost 6 bases to trimming and J lost 4 bases, with 12 bases between them. The CDR3 runs 13 residues.